The clone carrying this T cell receptor (beta chain) was picked up a small number of times. Each CDR3 protein is one row after TCRdb ran MiXCR on the 5' RACE reads. The top ten clones hold 10% to 15% of a sample with more than 400,000 distinct CDR3 sequences, about 20% of them seen once. The CDR3 sequence is 16 residues long. V lost 8 bases to trimming and J lost 6 bases; unmatched junction nucleotides: 13. Germline assignment: CDR1 ENHRY and CDR2 SYGVKD. The data stem from a study of T-cell memory formation after mild COVID-19. The clonotype originates from an adult woman who had mild COVID-19 (a few samples of this study predate the infection). Cell type and time point are not known. The rearrangement links TRBV10-3 to TRBJ1-6, with TRBD1 matching 7 bases. Specimen: PBMCs or a T cell subset sorted from them (not recorded which). This CDR3 is CAIRPTGPILNSPLHF. The DNA for the CDR3 is TGTGCCATCCGGCCGACAGGGCCTATTCTTAATTCACCCCTCCACTTT.